This T cell receptor beta chain was obtained from a study of a mutant IDH1 vaccine in newly diagnosed glioma. A note on this clone: Its antigen is undetermined.

Assay used: immunoSEQ multiplex PCR; TCRdb lists only in-frame clones, some missing. The data show tens of thousands of clones, roughly nine tenths seen once. Time point noted: week 35, safety follow-up. The study gave 300 ug of mutant IDH1 20-mer peptide per vaccine dose, with topical imiquimod. Losses at the gene ends were 4 bases for V and 2 bases for J; bases not matched to a gene: 5. The CDR3 has 15 amino acids. The germline V gene has CDR1 SGDLS and CDR2 YYNGEE. The material was PBMCs, obtained from a glioma patient whose treatment included an IDH1 peptide vaccine. The J gene is TRBJ2-5, the V gene TRBV9, with TRBD2 matching over 10 bases. This sequence was found in a man in his forties with glioma. The CDR3 here is CASSRGLALQETQYF. The CDR3 DNA is TGTGCCAGCAGCAGGGGACTAGCGCTACAAGAGACCCAGTACTTC. Supplemented by reference TRBV9 and TRBJ2-5, the full variable domain reads DSGVTQTPKHLITATGQRVTLRCSPRSGDLSVYWYQQSLDQGLQFLIQYYNGEERAKGNILERFSAQQFPDLHSELNLSSLELGDSALYFCASSRGLALQETQYFGPGTRLLVL.